A selection of T cell receptor beta chains follows, all from one sample in a study of shared T cell receptors in the human thymus. TCRdb keeps only in-frame clones here, not all; method: immunoSEQ multiplex PCR. Of a few hundred thousand clones in the sample, approximately 95% are singletons; the top ten hold about 0.02%. Sequenced material: thymocytes. The receptors stem from a human donor. The CDR3 runs from the conserved cysteine through the conserved F or W.

V	J	CDR3
TRBV7-8	TRBJ2-7	CASTKGSGFYEQYF
TRBV27	TRBJ2-3	CASSTSLTGTSVLTDTQYF
TRBV19	TRBJ1-5	CASSIASPQGNSNQPQHF
TRBV4-1	TRBJ1-3	CASSPTHLSGNTIYF
TRBV5-4	TRBJ1-2	CASSLDGFDGYTF
TRBV7-2	TRBJ2-4	CASSNPSGRVAKNIQYF
TRBV15	TRBJ1-5	CATTGQEGQPQHF
TRBV6-1	TRBJ1-1	CASSEAKLQGAQGTEAFF
TRBV4-2	TRBJ2-7	CASSQGGRTNDEQYF
TRBV5-1	TRBJ2-6	CASSLIGQAGANVLTF
TRBV28	TRBJ1-1	CASSRDRRIAEAFF
TRBV28	TRBJ1-3	CASSLRDRFSGNTIYF
TRBV5-4	TRBJ2-5	CASSVPGPTSKTQYF
TRBV9	TRBJ1-2	CASSVDPGSGGNIYGYTF
TRBV4-2	TRBJ2-5	CASSHVQGKGWWETQYF
TRBV19	TRBJ2-2	CASSILGCSLNTGELFF
TRBV7-2	TRBJ2-2	CASSLGKIQGTGTGELFF
TRBV11-2	TRBJ2-1	CASSPARKEQFF
TRBV6-1	TRBJ1-5	CASSEGPPGPNQPQHF
TRBV15	TRBJ2-1	CATSRGREGPNNEQFF
TRBV15	TRBJ1-4	CATSRSRQGANEKLFF
TRBV4-1	TRBJ2-2	CASSPRSGRVRKAGELFF
TRBV19	TRBJ1-1	CASSPRYTEAFF
TRBV28	TRBJ2-7	CASSSTGTSGRGNGEQYF
TRBV28	TRBJ1-2	CASSLCSTESPGSVLYTF
TRBV6-1	TRBJ2-1	CASSEGVAGGRLVNEQFF
TRBV5-1	TRBJ2-7	CASGVEREQYF
TRBV27	TRBJ1-6	CASSARGGDRGQPSYNSPLHF
TRBV10-1	TRBJ2-7	CASSEAHSYEQYF
TRBV11-3	TRBJ1-1	CAREKHRRNTEAFF
TRBV13	TRBJ2-7	CASSLGSTILSYEQYF
TRBV13	TRBJ2-2	CASSSPSGTSRTGELFF
TRBV25-1	TRBJ1-4	CASSERAGGTEKLFF
TRBV29-1	TRBJ2-3	CSVTRGRDTQYF
TRBV7-2	TRBJ2-7	CASSPNTSGYRYEQYF
TRBV28	TRBJ2-5	CASSTRTEQETQYF
TRBV19	TRBJ2-7	CASSLRQGWREQYF
TRBV30	TRBJ1-3	CAWGGYDTIYF
TRBV5-1	TRBJ2-7	CASSLGDLREVSYEQYF
TRBV29-1	TRBJ2-5	CSVAENSGRPPRTQYF
TRBV14	TRBJ2-7	CASSHGGRQAYEQYF
TRBV30	TRBJ1-1	CAWIIGQVRPEIYLNTEAFF
TRBV13	TRBJ2-3	CASSLDSTDTQYF
TRBV2	TRBJ2-1	CASTETARATYNEQFF
TRBV14	TRBJ2-1	CASSQGLLNNEQFF
TRBV11-2	TRBJ2-7	CASSLPYEQYF
TRBV28	TRBJ2-7	CASTMRGHFSYEQYF
TRBV28	TRBJ1-5	CASSTSTGGAVKDQPQHF
TRBV5-1	TRBJ2-1	CASSPIRDNEQFF
TRBV9	TRBJ2-4	CASSVKTGKNIQYF
TRBV27	TRBJ2-6	CASSLYSGANVLTF
TRBV19	TRBJ2-7	CASSHSYGFSYEQYF
TRBV6-1	TRBJ2-7	CASSVGQPRNYEQYF
TRBV28	TRBJ1-1	CASSFVTGAGPRDTEAFF
TRBV5-8	TRBJ2-2	CASSYPGELFF
TRBV28	TRBJ2-7	CASSFPGLADSYEQYF
TRBV28	TRBJ2-2	CASSLGRLMNTGELFF
TRBV2	TRBJ2-7	CASSAIPSGPRYEQYF
TRBV14	TRBJ1-1	CASSRPRVGGKSEAFF
TRBV5-6	TRBJ2-5	CASRENWTEEETQYF